The subject of this entry is one T cell receptor (beta chain). This entry belongs to a study of sequential checkpoint blockade in melanoma. TCRdb keeps only in-frame clones here, not all; method: immunoSEQ multiplex PCR. The repertoire holds 40,000 or so clones, with under 35% as singletons. Sample treatment: randomized to nivolumab then ipilimumab (arm A) or the reverse (arm B). Germline assignment: CDR1 MNHGY and CDR2 SAAAGT. The CDR3 loop spans 15 amino acids. Trimming removed 7 bases from V and 0 bases from J, with 15 bases in between. This clonotype was sampled from a human donor with melanoma. Material: tumor tissue (inferred from file names), obtained from a patient given nivolumab and ipilimumab in sequence. This chain joins TRBV6-8 and TRBJ1-1; D is unresolved. The DNA for the CDR3 is TGTGCCAGCAATTCCGATCCGGGAATGAACACTGAAGCTTTCTTT. Amino acid sequence: CASNSDPGMNTEAFF.